The 21 T cell receptor beta chains presented below share a single source sample, sequenced in a study of OX40 agonist ivuxolimab in advanced cancers. Libraries were built with the immunoSEQ multiplex PCR assay. The clones in this table, taken by TCRdb from immuneACCESS, are in-frame only. Not every clone is retained; where verified, under half of the shortfall comes from an unresolved V gene, and the cause of the rest is unknown. Within this sample are tens of thousands of clones, with approximately 90% of them counted one time only. Of the sample, 9.5% to 12% is held by the ten largest clones. The input for sequencing was CD4+ or CD8+ T cells sorted from blood, taken in a trial of the OX40 agonist ivuxolimab. The receptors were sampled from an adult with an advanced solid tumor such as melanoma, head and neck, liver or kidney cancer.

The chain combines TRBV19 with TRBJ2-6; perhaps TRBD2 as D (6 bases). The CDR3 is 15 amino acids. V shed 8 bases and J shed 3 bases, with 14 bases lying between them. Germline V gene data show CDR1 as LNHDA and CDR2 as SQIVND (reference sequence). CDR3 sequence (DNA): TGTGCCAGTTGGGACTGGAAGGATGGGGCCAACGTCCTGACTTTC. This translates into CASWDWKDGANVLTF.

CDR3 bases: TGTGCCAGCAGCTTGACTAGCGGGAAGGAAGAGCAGTTCTTC. This translates into CASSLTSGKEEQFF. The chain is built from TRBV7-6 and TRBJ2-1, with 11 bases matching TRBD2. Unmatched junction bases numbered 5, after V lost 3 bases and J lost 10 bases. The CDR3 is made up of 14 amino acids. Per germline, CDR1 SGHVS and CDR2 FNYEAQ.

V and J are TRBV7-6 and TRBJ2-1; D uncertain. V lost 2 bases and J lost 9, with 11 bases in between. The germline V gene encodes CDR1 SGHVS and CDR2 FNYEAQ. CDR3 length: 13 residues. CDR3 amino acids: CASSLSGWGEQFF. Here the CDR3 DNA reads TGTGCCAGCAGCTTATCTGGGTGGGGTGAGCAGTTCTTC.

V gene TRBV29-1 combines with J gene TRBJ1-4, with D unclear. Germline CDR1 SQVTM, CDR2 ANQGSEA. Trimming took 6 bases from V and 5 from J, leaving 13 bases between them. The CDR3 extends over 13 amino acids. The CDR3 sequence is CSVGRSLNEKLFF. The DNA for the CDR3 is TGCAGCGTCGGCAGATCCTTAAATGAAAAACTGTTTTTT.

The CDR3 bases are TGTGCCAGCTCACCACCTGGAGTGGACGAGCAGTACTTC. Protein: CASSPPGVDEQYF. The V and J genes are TRBV18 and TRBJ2-7; D uncertain. Germline CDR1 is KGHSH and CDR2 is LQKENI. The length of the CDR3 is 13 residues. The V end lost 0 bases, the J end lost 5 bases, and 8 bases lay between the germline ends.

This chain joins TRBV19 and TRBJ1-1; tentative D call: TRBD1 (5 bases). The CDR3 totals 13 residues. Trimming cost V 10 bases and J 7 bases, with 19 bases left between them. The germline CDR1 and CDR2 sequences are LNHDA and SQIVND (reference sequence). CDR3 in DNA: TGTGCCACGACGTCAGGGAGGAGTGGTGAAGCTTTCTTT. It codes for CATTSGRSGEAFF.

The chain has TRBV27 and TRBJ2-3; weak D call: TRBD2 (6 bases). With 5 bases removed from V and 8 bases from J, the gap between germline ends came to 14 bases. The CDR3 covers 13 residues. Germline CDR1 is MNHEY and CDR2 is SMNVEV (reference sequence). This CDR3 is CASSPPEGGTQYF. CDR3 nucleotides: TGTGCCAGCAGTCCCCCCGAGGGAGGTACGCAGTATTTT.

The rearrangement links TRBV7-2 to TRBJ2-7; 9 bases match TRBD1. V shed 5 bases, J shed 4 bases, and the junction held 9 bases outside the gene matches. CDR3 size: 15 residues. Per germline, CDR1 SGHTA and CDR2 FQGNSA. This CDR3 reads CASSRPGQGRYEQYF. The CDR3 nucleotides read TGTGCCAGCAGCAGACCGGGACAGGGTCGGTACGAGCAGTACTTC.

This clone was observed a single time. The V gene is TRBV29-1, the J gene TRBJ2-5, with TRBD2 matching 10 bases. V lost 7 bases to trimming and J lost 5 bases; unmatched junction nucleotides: 10. This CDR3 region has 14 residues. The germline V gene has CDR1 SQVTM and CDR2 ANQGSEA. This chain's CDR3 is CSEFIAGGGETQYF. Here the CDR3 DNA reads TGCAGCGAGTTCATAGCGGGAGGAGGGGAGACCCAGTACTTC.

The rearrangement joins TRBV19 to TRBJ1-3; 8 nucleotides line up with TRBD1. The CDR3 has 13 amino acids. V was pared by 6 bases and J by 8 bases, with 6 bases of the junction left unmatched. CDR1 LNHDA and CDR2 SQIVND come from the germline V gene (reference sequence). The CDR3 bases are TGTGCCAGTAGCGACAGGGGACTTGACACCATATATTTT. Translated: CASSDRGLDTIYF.

V usage is TRBV5-4 and J usage is TRBJ2-5; TRBD2 might be the D (6 bases). V was pared by 0 bases and J by 5 bases, with 17 bases between. The CDR3 loop spans 16 amino acids. Looked up from germline, CDR1 is SGHNT and CDR2 is YYREEE (reference sequence). CDR3 in DNA: TGTGCCAGCAGCTTGGCAGGCGGGACGGGAGCGGAGACCCAGTACTTC. As protein: CASSLAGGTGAETQYF.

The V call is TRBV28, the J call TRBJ2-5; 11 bases match TRBD2. Unmatched junction bases numbered 12, after V lost 5 bases and J lost 10 bases. The CDR3 sequence is 15 residues long. CDR1 and CDR2 (germline): MDHEN, SYDVKM. The CDR3 sequence: CASSPLAGGTPNQYF. As DNA, the CDR3 is TGTGCCAGCAGTCCCTTAGCGGGAGGGACGCCCAACCAGTACTTC.

This clone was seen just once. The chain carries TRBV19 and TRBJ2-7, with TRBD2 matching over 8 bases. CDR3 length: 15 amino acids. The V segment lost 6 bases and the J segment 0 bases; nucleotides outside the gene matches: 7. The germline V gene has CDR1 LNHDA and CDR2 SQIVND (reference sequence). Here the CDR3 DNA reads TGTGCCAGTAGATGGGCGGGGGGCCACTCCTACGAGCAGTACTTC. This sequence encodes CASRWAGGHSYEQYF.

This clone was observed a handful of times. At the DNA level, this CDR3 is encoded by other sequences in the same sample as well. The rearrangement links TRBV5-4 to TRBJ2-7; D unclear. In germline, CDR1 is SGHNT, CDR2 YYREEE (reference sequence). V lost 3 bases and J lost 3, with 4 bases in between. CDR3 length: 11 residues. Written as DNA, the CDR3 is TGTGCCAGCAGCTCTGGCTACGAGCAGTACTTC. This translates into CASSSGYEQYF.

This sequence joins TRBV10-1 and TRBJ2-3; unclear D gene. Germline V gives CDR1 WNHNN, CDR2 SYGVQD (reference sequence). Trimming took off 2 bases at V and 4 bases at J, with 16 bases between the two ends. This CDR3 has 16 residues. The CDR3 loop is CASSEVPASGSDTQYF. CDR3 DNA: TGCGCCAGCAGTGAGGTTCCGGCCTCCGGCTCAGATACGCAGTATTTT.

This clone was seen many times. This sequence joins TRBV27 and TRBJ1-6; D perhaps matches TRBD1 (5 bases). The CDR3 has 16 residues. Germline V gene sequence: CDR1 MNHEY, CDR2 SMNVEV (reference sequence). Trimming took 3 bases from V and 3 from J, leaving 12 bases between them. CDR3 loop: CASSFDSLNYNSPLHF. In DNA, the CDR3 is TGTGCCAGCAGTTTCGACAGTCTAAACTATAATTCACCCCTCCACTTT.

This rearrangement joins TRBV19 to TRBJ2-3; 7 bases are shared with TRBD2. This CDR3 is 15 amino acids long. Germline CDR1 and CDR2: LNHDA and SQIVND (reference sequence). Trimming removed 2 bases from V and 4 bases from J; junction bases left unmatched: 6. CDR3 nucleotides: TGTGCCAGTAGTATACTGGGCGGGAGTTCAGATACGCAGTATTTT. This gives the protein CASSILGGSSDTQYF.

The chain employs TRBV5-1 and TRBJ2-2, with a weak D call TRBD1 (5 bases). V was shortened by 2 bases and J by 4 bases, with 12 bases between the two germline ends. The CDR3 spans 15 residues. Germline V gene sequence: CDR1 SGHRS, CDR2 YFSETQ. The DNA for the CDR3 is TGCGCCAGCAGCTTTAAGGGGCTCGGCACCGGGGAGCTGTTTTTT. The encoded protein is CASSFKGLGTGELFF.

The chain employs TRBV7-8 and TRBJ2-4, with D possibly being TRBD2 (5 bases). CDR3 length equals 17 residues. The germline CDR1 and CDR2 sequences are SGHVS and FQNEAQ. Between the trimmed V and J ends, which lost 5 bases and 0 bases, there was a span of 17 bases. The CDR3 spells CASSHNSRGLAKNIQYF. The DNA for the CDR3 is TGTGCCAGCAGCCATAACAGCCGCGGACTAGCCAAAAACATTCAGTACTTC.

The chain joins TRBV19 to TRBJ2-7, with D hard to call. Germline V lookup: CDR1 LNHDA, CDR2 SQIVND (reference sequence). The CDR3 is made up of 13 amino acids. V dropped 1 base and J dropped 6 bases, with 10 bases sitting between them. CDR3 sequence: CASSIGSPAEQYF. Here the CDR3 DNA reads TGTGCCAGTAGTATAGGCAGTCCCGCCGAGCAGTACTTC. Variable domain in full (rest from reference TRBV19 and TRBJ2-7): DGGITQSPKYLFRKEGQNVTLSCEQNLNHDAMYWYRQDPGQGLRLIYYSQIVNDFQKGDIAEGYSVSREKKESFPLTVTSAQKNPTAFYLCASSIGSPAEQYFGPGTRLTVT.

This clone was recorded a few times. This same CDR3 is encoded by further DNA sequences in the sample. The genes are TRBV4-1 and TRBJ2-7; 9 nucleotides line up with TRBD1. V dropped 1 base and J dropped 4; count of bases not matched to a gene: 2. This CDR3 comprises 14 residues. CDR1 MGHRA and CDR2 YSYEKL come from the germline V gene. The DNA of the CDR3 is TGCGCCAGCAGCCAAGTACAGGGGGCATACGAGCAGTACTTC. This sequence encodes CASSQVQGAYEQYF.